This TCR beta chain emerged from a study of technical replicates of blood from a few donors. This clone occurred a few times. Generated by immunoSEQ multiplex PCR, the TCRdb table keeps only in-frame clones and is missing some. There are approximately 73,000 clones in the sample; about 96% occur only once, and roughly 0.35% lies in the top ten. CDR1 is SGHNT and CDR2 is YENEEA in the germline V gene. Trimming stripped 2 bases from V and 7 bases from J, with 26 bases between. The length of the CDR3 is 19 residues. The rearrangement links TRBV11-3 to TRBJ2-2; D perhaps matches TRBD2 (5 bases). The receptor comes from a human donor in good health. Material: T cells isolated from PBMCs. CDR3 sequence: CASSLTYEGPQVPGGELFF. CDR3 sequence (DNA): TGTGCCAGCAGCTTAACTTATGAGGGTCCCCAGGTACCAGGCGGGGAGCTGTTTTTT.